A single T cell receptor beta chain is shown here with its context. No antigen is known for it. Per germline, CDR1 MDHEN and CDR2 SYDVKM. V gave up 5 bases and J gave up 2 bases, with 13 bases separating them. CDR3 length: 14 residues. TCRdb recomputed calls from the reads with MiXCR, one row per CDR3 protein. The table includes about 320,000 distinct CDR3 sequences, over 7.5% detected once. This sample is drawn from a study of T cell repertoires in cytomegalovirus infection. Study overall: CMV infection and matching HLA type were both indicated by public TCR beta signatures.

Overall study findings and caveats: The cumulative frequency of public TCR beta families distinguished individuals who carried CMV together with the relevant HLA.

The sample consisted of PBMCs. The chain combines TRBV28 with TRBJ2-7, with no clear D. The sequence came from a human donor in good health (CMV status not recorded). Some clones in this sample may be carry-over from other donors' samples. CDR3 coding DNA: TGTGCCAGCAGTGCGGACCTAGATCCCTACGAGCAGTACTTC. This translates into CASSADLDPYEQYF. Full variable domain (remainder filled in from reference TRBV28 and TRBJ2-7): DVKVTQSSRYLVKRTGEKVFLECVQDMDHENMFWYRQDPGLGLRLIYFSYDVKMKEKGDIPEGYSVSREKKERFSLILESASTNQTSMYLCASSADLDPYEQYFGPGTRLTVT.